This is a list of T cell receptor beta chains from one sample in a study of blood T cell repertoires in COVID-19. The repertoire was sequenced with immunoSEQ multiplex PCR; TCRdb's copy has only in-frame clones and lacks some. This sample yields approximately 270,000 clones, of which 80% to 90% are seen a single time; approximately 4% belongs to the top ten. The sequenced sample consisted of PBMCs or T cells enriched from blood (not recorded which). These receptors were collected from a woman aged 30 to 39 with acute COVID-19. Both conserved end residues are trimmed from each CDR3.

V,J,CDR3
TRBV27,TRBJ1-1,ASSLHIPPLGGNTEAF
TRBV21-1,TRBJ2-1,ASSKVTGTRKGNEQF
TRBV28,TRBJ1-4,ASSPPGQGVLEDEKLF
TRBV4-1,TRBJ2-7,ASSQSSGMYEQY
TRBV28,TRBJ1-1,ATKFPERDTEAF
TRBV6-5,TRBJ1-5,ATKQGDLNQPQH
TRBV18,TRBJ2-3,ASSSVGTSTDTQY
TRBV7-9,TRBJ2-3,ASSGTGLDTQY
TRBV7-6,TRBJ2-7,ASSLEAVSGSHEQY
TRBV10-2,TRBJ1-2,ASSEWGTGDWYGYT
TRBV11-3,TRBJ2-3,ASSAGTGVADTQY
TRBV9,TRBJ2-3,ASSEGTSGFTDTQY
TRBV5-1,TRBJ2-5,ASSLGSREGTQY
TRBV7-2,TRBJ2-1,ASSPSETRHNEQF
TRBV6-1,TRBJ2-7,ASSEGTGGSYEQY
TRBV5-1,TRBJ1-4,ASSPVVGQGATNEKLF
TRBV27,TRBJ2-5,ASSTPGLAEDLQETQY
TRBV5-1,TRBJ1-6,ASSLVPSTRNYNSPLH
TRBV24-1,TRBJ2-7,ATSPGGSYEQY
TRBV23-1,TRBJ2-3,ASSHSGGTSTDTQY
TRBV19,TRBJ2-3,ASTRAGDVTDTQY
TRBV25-1,TRBJ1-5,ASSGQGERQPQH
TRBV24-1,TRBJ2-2,ATSDTNTGELF
TRBV4-2,TRBJ2-2,ASSQEIDITGELF
TRBV7-8,TRBJ2-4,ASSLIRLAGVRPLAKNIQY
TRBV29-1,TRBJ1-5,SVEQDSNQPQH
TRBV5-4,TRBJ2-1,ASSPGQGAVLAGNNEQF